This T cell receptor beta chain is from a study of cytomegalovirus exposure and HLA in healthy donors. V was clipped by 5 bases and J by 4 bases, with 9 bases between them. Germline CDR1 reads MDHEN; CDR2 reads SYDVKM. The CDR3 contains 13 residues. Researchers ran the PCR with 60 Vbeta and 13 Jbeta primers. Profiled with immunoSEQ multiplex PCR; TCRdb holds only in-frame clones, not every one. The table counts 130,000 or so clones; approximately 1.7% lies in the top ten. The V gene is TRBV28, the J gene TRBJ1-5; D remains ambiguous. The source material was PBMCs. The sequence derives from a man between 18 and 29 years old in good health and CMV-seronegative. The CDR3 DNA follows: TGTGCCAGCAGTGTAGACGGGAATCAGCCCCAGCATTTT. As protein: CASSVDGNQPQHF. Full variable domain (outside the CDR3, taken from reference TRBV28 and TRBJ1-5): DVKVTQSSRYLVKRTGEKVFLECVQDMDHENMFWYRQDPGLGLRLIYFSYDVKMKEKGDIPEGYSVSREKKERFSLILESASTNQTSMYLCASSVDGNQPQHFGDGTRLSIL.